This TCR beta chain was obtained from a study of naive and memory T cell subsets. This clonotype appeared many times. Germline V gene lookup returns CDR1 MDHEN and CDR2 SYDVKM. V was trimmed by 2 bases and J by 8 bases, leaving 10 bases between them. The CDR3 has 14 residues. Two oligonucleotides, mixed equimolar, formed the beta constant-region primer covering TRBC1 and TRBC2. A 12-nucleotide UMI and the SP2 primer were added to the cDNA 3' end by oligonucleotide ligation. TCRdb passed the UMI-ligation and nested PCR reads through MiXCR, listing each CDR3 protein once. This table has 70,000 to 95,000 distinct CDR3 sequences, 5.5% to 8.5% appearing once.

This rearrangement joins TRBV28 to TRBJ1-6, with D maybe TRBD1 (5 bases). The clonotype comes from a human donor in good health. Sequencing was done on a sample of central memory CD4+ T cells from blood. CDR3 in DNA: TGTGCCAGCAGTTTACCGACAGCCTATTCACCCCTCCACTTT. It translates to CASSLPTAYSPLHF.